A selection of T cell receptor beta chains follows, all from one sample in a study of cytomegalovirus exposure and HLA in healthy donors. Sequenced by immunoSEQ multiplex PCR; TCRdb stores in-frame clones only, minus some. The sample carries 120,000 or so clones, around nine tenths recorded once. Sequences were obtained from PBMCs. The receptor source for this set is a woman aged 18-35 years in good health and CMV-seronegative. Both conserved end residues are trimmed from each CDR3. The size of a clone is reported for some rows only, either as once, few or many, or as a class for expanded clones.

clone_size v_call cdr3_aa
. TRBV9 ASSAGQYTDTQY
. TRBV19 ASSRRGGLSSYEQY
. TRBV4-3 ASSLSSSSDTQY
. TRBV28 ASSLGSGSTPYEQY
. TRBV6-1 ASSEALGAGANVLT
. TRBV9 ASSAKNTGELF
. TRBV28 ASRTGLSYNSPLH
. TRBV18 ASSLTENSYNEQF
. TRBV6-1 ASSAGTIPTLLNEQF
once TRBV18 ASSPPLAARRTGELF
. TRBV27 ASSIRQGTGEQY
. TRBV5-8 ASSLGLPVDAYEQY
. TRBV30 AWKQGSDTGELF
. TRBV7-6 ASSPGRAGGNTGELF
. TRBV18 ASSRTGGVYNEQF
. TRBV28 ASSPYARQGRYEQY
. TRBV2 ASTLDRASTKNIQY
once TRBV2 ASRGHATEAF
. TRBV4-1 ASSQVLALNEQY
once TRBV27 ASSLFPDSSSGANVLT
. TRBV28 ASGQGRPYGYT
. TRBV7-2 ASSLEILSGRAQGGELF
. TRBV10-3 AISPGTGGNTIY
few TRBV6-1 ASRQGYGYT
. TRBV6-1 ASSDWADNEQF
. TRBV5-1 ASSLGGSPRGTEAF
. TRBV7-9 ASSYALERTSRFYEQY
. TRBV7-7 ASSPGTGEKAF
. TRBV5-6 ASSLVHRDNSPLH
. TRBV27 ASSPLGGTTDTQY
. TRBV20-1 SASGVAEAF
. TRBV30 AWSDRGNQPQH